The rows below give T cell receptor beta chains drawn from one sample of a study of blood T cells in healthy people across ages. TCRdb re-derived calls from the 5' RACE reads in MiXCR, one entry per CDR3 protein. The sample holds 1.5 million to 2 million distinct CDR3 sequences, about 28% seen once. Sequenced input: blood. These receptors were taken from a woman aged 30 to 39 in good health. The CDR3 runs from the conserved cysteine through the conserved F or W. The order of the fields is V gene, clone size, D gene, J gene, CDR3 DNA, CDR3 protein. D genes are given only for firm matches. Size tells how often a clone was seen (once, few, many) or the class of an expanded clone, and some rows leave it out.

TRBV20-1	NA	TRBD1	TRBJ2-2	TGCAGTGCTCGACAGGGGGGGAACACCGGGGAGCTGTTTTTT	CSARQGGNTGELFF
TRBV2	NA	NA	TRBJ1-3	TGTGCCAGCAGTGAAGGGGCATACGGAAACACCATATATTTT	CASSEGAYGNTIYF
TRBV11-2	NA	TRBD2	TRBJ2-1	TGTGCCAGCAGCTTTTTAGCGGGGGGGTGGAACAATGAGCAGTTCTTC	CASSFLAGGWNNEQFF
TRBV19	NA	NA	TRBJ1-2	TGTGCCAGTAGTATACTCCAGGGCGGCTATGGCTACACCTTC	CASSILQGGYGYTF
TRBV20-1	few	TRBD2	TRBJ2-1	TGCAGTGCTGAATCCGTGGGACTAGCGATGAATGAGCAGTTCTTC	CSAESVGLAMNEQFF
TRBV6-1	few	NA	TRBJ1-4	TGTGCCAGCTGGCAGGGCGGATATGCAACTAATGAAAAACTGTTTTTT	CASWQGGYATNEKLFF
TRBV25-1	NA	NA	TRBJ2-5	TGTGCCAGCAGTCACCCCACAGGGATCCAAGAGACCCAGTACTTC	CASSHPTGIQETQYF
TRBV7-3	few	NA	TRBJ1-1	TGTGCCAGCACCCCCGGGGGGGTGAACACTGAAGCTTTCTTT	CASTPGGVNTEAFF
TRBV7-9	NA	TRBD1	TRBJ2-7	TGTGCCAGCAGCTCCCAACAGGGGATCTACGAGCAGTACTTC	CASSSQQGIYEQYF
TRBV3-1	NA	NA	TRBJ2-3	TGTGCCAGCAGCCACGGACAGCCTCTGAACACAGATACGCAGTATTTT	CASSHGQPLNTDTQYF
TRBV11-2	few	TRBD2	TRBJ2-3	TGTGCCAGCAGCATGAGCGGGAGTGACACAGATACGCAGTATTTT	CASSMSGSDTDTQYF
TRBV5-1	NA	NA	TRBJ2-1	TGCGCCAGCGCTGTGATAGTTTTCAATGAGCAGTTCTTC	CASAVIVFNEQFF
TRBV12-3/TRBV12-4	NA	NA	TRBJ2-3	TGTGCCAGCAGTTTGGAGGCAGATGCGCAGTATTTT	CASSLEADAQYF
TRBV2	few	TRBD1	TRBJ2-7	TGTGCCAGCAGTGAAGCAGGGGGCTGCGAGCAGTACTTC	CASSEAGGCEQYF